The rows below give T cell receptor beta chains drawn from one sample of a study of blood T cell repertoires in COVID-19. Sequenced by immunoSEQ multiplex PCR; TCRdb stores in-frame clones only, minus some. The sample has roughly 200,000 clones, more than 70% seen once; the top ten hold around 5.8%. Sequenced: peripheral blood. The receptors come from a man in his forties with active or convalescent COVID-19. Each CDR3 is given with its conserved first and last residue.

v_gene,j_gene,CDR3aa
TRBV29-1,TRBJ1-2,CSVGHSYGYTF
TRBV2,TRBJ1-4,CASRPIPLTGMGEKLFF
TRBV6-5,TRBJ1-1,CASRQGADTEAFF
TRBV3-1/TRBV3-2,TRBJ1-1,CASSQKRWSLNTEAFF
TRBV5-1,TRBJ1-6,CASSLGTGDNSPLHF
TRBV6-5,TRBJ1-3,CASSSETGSGNTIYF
TRBV2,TRBJ1-1,CASSEAQTGVTEAFF
TRBV6-2/TRBV6-3,TRBJ2-3,CASSNIQGTDTQYF
TRBV7-2,TRBJ1-3,CASSLAGQGTGNTIYF
TRBV18,TRBJ1-5,CASSPEQGNQPQHF
TRBV29-1,TRBJ2-1,CSVSSGLAGNEQFF
TRBV5-1,TRBJ2-1,CASSLEQGFYNEQFF
TRBV2,TRBJ2-1,CASSKAGGPYNEQFF
TRBV3-1/TRBV3-2,TRBJ2-1,CASSHKIGTSGRALNEQFF
TRBV28,TRBJ1-2,CASSFPSHTGTYGYTF
TRBV19,TRBJ2-4,CASSRSLEGVGNIQYF
TRBV6-4,TRBJ1-6,CASSDSLFNSPLHF
TRBV5-1,TRBJ1-1,CASSLGQGLTEAFF
TRBV2,TRBJ1-1,CASIGDRGEAFF
TRBV9,TRBJ2-5,CASSVDYIETQYF
TRBV3-1/TRBV3-2,TRBJ2-1,CASSPGTSLDEQFF
TRBV7-7,TRBJ2-5,CASSSQGETQYF